What follows is one T cell receptor beta chain and its context. What it binds is not known. With molecular barcodes, quantitative 5'-RACE was used to make the TCR beta libraries. TCRdb itself ran the 5' RACE reads through MiXCR, one entry per CDR3 protein. Among around 770,000 distinct CDR3 sequences listed, 15% to 20% were seen once. These data come from a study of CD8 T cells in ankylosing spondylitis. Findings and limits, study-wide: Blood from ankylosing spondylitis patients appeared to carry a characteristic eight-variant TCR beta motif. In ankylosing spondylitis patients, matched synovial fluid reportedly showed significant enrichment of disease-linked clones.

CDR1 is SGHDT, CDR2 YYEEEE, per germline. This CDR3 has 16 residues. The ends were cut back, 4 bases at V and 0 bases at J, with 16 bases in the middle. This TCR derives from a male donor with ankylosing spondylitis. The chain couples TRBV5-6 to TRBJ2-5, with a tentative D call TRBD2 (5 bases). The sequenced material came from blood, either unsorted or a sorted T cell fraction (not recorded which). Here the CDR3 reads CASSGGQRRYQETQYF. The CDR3, as DNA: TGTGCCAGCAGCGGTGGCCAGCGGCGTTACCAAGAGACCCAGTACTTC. The full variable domain, with the rest looked up from reference TRBV5-6 and TRBJ2-5, is DAGVTQSPTHLIKTRGQQVTLRCSPKSGHDTVSWYQQALGQGPQFIFQYYEEEERQRGNFPDRFSGHQFPNYSSELNVNALLLGDSALYLCASSGGQRRYQETQYFGPGTRLLVL.